This TCR beta chain was documented in a study of shared clonotypes between healthy human individuals. Study results and caveats: On the whole, naive subsets had larger estimated richness than memory subsets had. Around 5% was the fraction of naive CD4 clonotypes found shared across four donors. Limited genetic and exposure-history diversity came from having few donors. Sharing of clonotypes among donors was expected to vary with sequencing depth.

Assay used: immunoSEQ multiplex PCR; TCRdb lists only in-frame clones, some missing. The data contain about 1 million clones, about three quarters of them singletons. Per the germline V gene, CDR1 is MNHNS and CDR2 is SASEGT. Deletions cut 5 bases from V and 4 bases from J, with 11 bases between. This CDR3 comprises 13 residues. Points on this clone: Its antigen is still unknown.

Specimen: memory CD4+ T cells sorted from blood. Subset reported: CD45RA-negative fraction. This rearrangement joins TRBV6-1 to TRBJ1-2, with D perhaps TRBD1 (5 bases). The sequence was obtained from a man between 18 and 35 years old in good health. CDR3 nucleotide sequence: TGTGCCAGCAGTCAGGGAGCTGTCTATGGCTACACCTTC. The encoded protein is CASSQGAVYGYTF.